This T cell receptor (beta chain) was sequenced in a study of CXCR3-negative and CXCR3-positive naive CD8 T cells. Study-wide points: A higher hydrophobicity marked the TRB CDR3s of CXCR3-positive naive cells versus CXCR3-negative naive cells. No difference in surface CD5 was seen between naive subsets, and TCR strength was inferred from TRB CDR3 properties.

Comments on this clonotype: Its cognate antigen is unknown.

All TRB cDNA libraries came from 5' RACE performed with UMI labels. TCRdb re-called the 5' RACE reads and shows each CDR3 protein once, DNA omitted. The sample's table shows 150,000 to 160,000 distinct CDR3 sequences. CDR1 is MDHEN and CDR2 is SYDVKM in the germline V gene. CDR3 size: 17 residues. V gene TRBV28 combines with J gene TRBJ1-5; TCRdb's D call of TRBD1 is untestable without DNA. The sequence came from a human donor in good health. Some clones in this sample may be carry-over from other donors' samples. The sample was naive CXCR3+ CD8+ T cells from blood. Subset noted: CD45RO-CCR7+CD27+CD95- naive CD8+ T cells expressing CXCR3 (TNR3+). This chain's CDR3 is CASSSLHRDRINQPQHF.